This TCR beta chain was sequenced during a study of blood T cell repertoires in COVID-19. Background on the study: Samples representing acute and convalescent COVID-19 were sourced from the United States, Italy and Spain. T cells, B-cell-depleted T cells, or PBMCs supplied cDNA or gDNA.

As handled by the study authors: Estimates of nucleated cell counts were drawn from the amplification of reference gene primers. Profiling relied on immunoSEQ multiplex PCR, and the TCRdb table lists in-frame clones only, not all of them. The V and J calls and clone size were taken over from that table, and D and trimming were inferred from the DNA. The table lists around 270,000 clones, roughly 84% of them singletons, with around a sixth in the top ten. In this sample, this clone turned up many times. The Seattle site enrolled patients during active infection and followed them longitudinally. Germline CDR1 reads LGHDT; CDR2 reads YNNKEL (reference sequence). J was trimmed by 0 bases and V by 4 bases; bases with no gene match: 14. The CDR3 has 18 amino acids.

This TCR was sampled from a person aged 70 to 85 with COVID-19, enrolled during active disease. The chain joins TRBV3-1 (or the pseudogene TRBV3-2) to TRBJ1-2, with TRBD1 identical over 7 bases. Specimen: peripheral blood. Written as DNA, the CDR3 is TGTGCCAGCAGCCCCTTCAACCTGCGAGGGGGCACTAACTATGGCTACACCTTC. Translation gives CASSPFNLRGGTNYGYTF.